This TCR beta chain was captured in a study of cytomegalovirus exposure and HLA in healthy donors. Study-level background: Counted in an early data release were about 86 million unique TCRs from HLA-typed donors.

The PCR contained 60 Vbeta and 13 Jbeta primers. Here immunoSEQ multiplex PCR was the method, and the copy in TCRdb shows in-frame clones only, minus some. This sample has fewer than 150,000 clones, with 65% to 85% found just once. Comment on this clone: Its target is unknown.

V gave up 3 bases and J gave up 0 bases, with 14 bases separating them. The CDR3 is 16 residues long. Germline V gene lookup returns CDR1 KGHSH and CDR2 LQKENI. General study results and limits: A later look showed TCR association rates differing by HLA locus, highest for DRB1 and lowest for HLA-C.

V gene TRBV18 combines with J gene TRBJ1-2; the D gene is possibly TRBD1 (5 bases). The TCR was taken from a man aged 45-60 years in good health and CMV-seronegative. Sequencing was performed on PBMCs. The CDR3 protein is CASSPGQGGPNYGYTF. The DNA of the CDR3 is TGTGCCAGCTCACCTGGGCAGGGAGGACCTAACTATGGCTACACCTTC.